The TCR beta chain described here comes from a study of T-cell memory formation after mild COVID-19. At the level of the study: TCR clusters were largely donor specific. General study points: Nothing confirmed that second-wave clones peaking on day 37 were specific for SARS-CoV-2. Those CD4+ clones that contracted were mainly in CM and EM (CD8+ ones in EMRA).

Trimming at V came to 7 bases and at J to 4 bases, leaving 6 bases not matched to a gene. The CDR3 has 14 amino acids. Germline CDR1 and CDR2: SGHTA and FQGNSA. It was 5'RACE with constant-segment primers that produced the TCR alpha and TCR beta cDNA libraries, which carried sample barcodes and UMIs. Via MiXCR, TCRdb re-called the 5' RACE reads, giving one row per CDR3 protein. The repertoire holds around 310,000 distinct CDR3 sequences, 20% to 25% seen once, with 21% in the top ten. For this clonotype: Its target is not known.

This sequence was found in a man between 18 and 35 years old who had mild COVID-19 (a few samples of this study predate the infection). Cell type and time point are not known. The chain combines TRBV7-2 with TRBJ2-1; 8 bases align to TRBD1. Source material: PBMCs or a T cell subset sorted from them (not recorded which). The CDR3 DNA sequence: TGTGCCAGCATCCTGGACAGGGTATACAATGAGCAGTTCTTC. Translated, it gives CASILDRVYNEQFF.